Given below is one T cell receptor beta chain in context. Its antigen is still unknown. These data are taken from a study of tumor-infiltrating lymphocytes in localized non-small cell lung cancer. Deletions cut 5 bases from V and 7 bases from J, with 12 bases between. This CDR3 has 12 residues. CDR1 and CDR2 (germline): SGHTS, YDEGEE. Clones were read by immunoSEQ multiplex PCR, and TCRdb kept only the in-frame ones, dropping some. The table shows some 8,000 clones, with 77% occurring only once. General study points: TCR sequencing covered a subset of patients with enough tissue.

The sequencing sample was made of lung tumor tissue. This TCR derives from a human donor with non-small cell lung cancer. The chain combines TRBV5-8 with TRBJ1-2; no definite D call. CDR3 DNA: TGTGCCAGCAGACCGAGGGCGGTTGGCTACACCTTC. It yields the protein CASRPRAVGYTF.